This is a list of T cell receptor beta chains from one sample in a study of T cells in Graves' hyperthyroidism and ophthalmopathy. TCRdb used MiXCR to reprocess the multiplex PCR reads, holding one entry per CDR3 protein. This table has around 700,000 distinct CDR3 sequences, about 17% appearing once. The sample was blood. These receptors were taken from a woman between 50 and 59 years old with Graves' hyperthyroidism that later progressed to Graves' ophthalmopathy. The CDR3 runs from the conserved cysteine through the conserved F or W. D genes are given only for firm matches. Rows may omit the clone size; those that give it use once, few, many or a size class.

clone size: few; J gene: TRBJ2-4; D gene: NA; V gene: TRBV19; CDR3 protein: CASSKGPWVDNIQYF; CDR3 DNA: TGTGCCAGTAGTAAGGGCCCTTGGGTAGACAACATTCAGTACTTC
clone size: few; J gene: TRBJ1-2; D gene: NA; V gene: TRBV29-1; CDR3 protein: CSVEDGGTYGYTF; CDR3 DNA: TGCAGCGTTGAAGATGGAGGGACCTATGGCTACACCTTC
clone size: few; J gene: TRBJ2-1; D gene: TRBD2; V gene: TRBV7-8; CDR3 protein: CASSLSGSGGSYNEQFF; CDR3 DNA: TGTGCCAGCAGCTTATCGGGTAGCGGGGGCTCCTACAATGAGCAGTTCTTC
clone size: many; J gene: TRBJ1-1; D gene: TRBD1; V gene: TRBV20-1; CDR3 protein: CSAFPGTVSHTEAFF; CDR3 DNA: TGCAGTGCTTTCCCCGGGACAGTCTCCCACACTGAAGCTTTCTTT
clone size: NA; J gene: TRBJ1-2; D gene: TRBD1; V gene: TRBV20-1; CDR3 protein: CSAWGRGGSYGYTF; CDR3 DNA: TGCAGTGCTTGGGGCAGGGGGGGGAGCTATGGCTACACCTTC
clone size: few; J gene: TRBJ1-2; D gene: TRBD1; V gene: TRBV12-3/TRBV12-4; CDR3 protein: CASSLSQGAGGYTF; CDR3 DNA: TGTGCCAGCAGCCTGTCCCAGGGGGCAGGGGGCTACACCTTC
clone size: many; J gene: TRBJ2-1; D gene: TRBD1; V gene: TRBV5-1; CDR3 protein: CASSTGTGTYNEQFF; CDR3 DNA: TGCGCCAGCAGCACCGGGACAGGGACCTACAATGAGCAGTTCTTC
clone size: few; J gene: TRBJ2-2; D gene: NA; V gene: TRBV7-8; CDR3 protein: CASSLKLLGGELFF; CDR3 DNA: TGTGCCAGCAGCTTAAAACTCCTAGGCGGGGAACTGTTTTTT
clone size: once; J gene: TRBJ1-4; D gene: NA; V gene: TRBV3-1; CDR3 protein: CASSRTLAEKLFF; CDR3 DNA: TGTGCCAGCAGTCGGACCCTCGCGGAAAAACTGTTTTTT
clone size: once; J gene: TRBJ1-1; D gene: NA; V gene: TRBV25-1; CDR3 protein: CASSLPEWAKAFF; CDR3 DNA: TGTGCCAGCAGTCTCCCAGAATGGGCGAAAGCTTTCTTT
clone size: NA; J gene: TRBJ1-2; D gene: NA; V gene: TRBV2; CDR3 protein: CASSEALCLSGYTF; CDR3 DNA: TGTGCCAGCAGTGAAGCGCTGTGCCTTTCAGGCTACACCTTC
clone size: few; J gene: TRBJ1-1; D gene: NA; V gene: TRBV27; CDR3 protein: CASSLNGKALF; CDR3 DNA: TGTGCCAGCAGTTTAAATGGGAAGGCTCTCTTT
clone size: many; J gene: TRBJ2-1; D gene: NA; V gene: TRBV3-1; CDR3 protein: CASSQLSGDIEQFF; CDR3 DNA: TGTGCCAGCAGCCAACTCTCGGGGGACATTGAGCAGTTCTTC
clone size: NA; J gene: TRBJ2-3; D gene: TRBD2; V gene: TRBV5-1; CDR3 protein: CASSLRLAGGVNTDTQYF; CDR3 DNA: TGCGCCAGCAGCTTGCGACTAGCGGGGGGAGTTAACACAGATACGCAGTATTTT
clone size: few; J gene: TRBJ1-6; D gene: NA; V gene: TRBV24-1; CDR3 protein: CATSKTGSSPLHF; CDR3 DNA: TGTGCCACCAGTAAAACAGGCAGTTCACCCCTCCACTTT
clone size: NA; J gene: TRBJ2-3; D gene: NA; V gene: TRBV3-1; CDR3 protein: CASSEAGLTDTQYF; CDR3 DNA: TGTGCCAGCAGCGAGGCAGGGCTGACAGATACGCAGTATTTT
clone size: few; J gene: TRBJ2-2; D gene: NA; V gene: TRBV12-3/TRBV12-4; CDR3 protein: CASYDSPNTGELFF; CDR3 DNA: TGTGCCAGTTACGACAGCCCGAACACCGGGGAGCTGTTTTTT
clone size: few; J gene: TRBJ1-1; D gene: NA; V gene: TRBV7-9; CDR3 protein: CASTPEITEAFF; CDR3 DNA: TGTGCCAGCACCCCCGAAATTACTGAAGCTTTCTTT
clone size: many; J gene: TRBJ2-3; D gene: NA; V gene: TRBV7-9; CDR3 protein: CASSLAGKYTDTQYF; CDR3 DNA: TGTGCCAGCAGCTTAGCCGGCAAATACACAGATACGCAGTATTTT
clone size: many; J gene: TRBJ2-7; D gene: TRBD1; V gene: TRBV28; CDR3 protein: CASSLSGGGYEQYF; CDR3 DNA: TGTGCCAGCAGCTTGTCAGGGGGCGGCTACGAGCAGTACTTC
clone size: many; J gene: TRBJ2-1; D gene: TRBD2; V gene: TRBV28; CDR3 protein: CASIGAGDYNEQFF; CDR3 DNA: TGTGCCAGCATTGGAGCGGGGGATTACAATGAGCAGTTCTTC
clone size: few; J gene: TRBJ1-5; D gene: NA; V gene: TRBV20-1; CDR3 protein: CSARPYKGMGRGQPQHF; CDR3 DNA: TGCAGTGCTAGGCCCTATAAGGGGATGGGGCGAGGACAGCCCCAGCATTTT
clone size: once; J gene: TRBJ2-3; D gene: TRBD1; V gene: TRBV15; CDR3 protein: CATSSQPGQGIVDTQYF; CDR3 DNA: TGTGCCACCAGCTCGCAACCGGGACAGGGGATTGTAGATACGCAGTATTTT
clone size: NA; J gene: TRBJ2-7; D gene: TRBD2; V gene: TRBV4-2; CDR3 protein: CASSQVLAGGDEQYF; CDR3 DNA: TGTGCCAGCAGCCAAGTTCTAGCGGGGGGTGACGAGCAGTACTTC
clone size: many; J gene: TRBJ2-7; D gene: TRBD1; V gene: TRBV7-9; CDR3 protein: CASRRTGTGAYEQYF; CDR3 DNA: TGTGCCAGCAGGCGGACCGGGACAGGGGCCTACGAGCAGTACTTC
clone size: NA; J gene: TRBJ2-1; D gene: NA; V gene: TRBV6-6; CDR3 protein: CASSYGSEGDNEQFF; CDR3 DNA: TGTGCCAGCAGTTACGGGTCGGAGGGAGACAATGAGCAGTTCTTC
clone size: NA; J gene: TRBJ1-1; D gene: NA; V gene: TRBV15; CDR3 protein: CATSRDMNTEAFF; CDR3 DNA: TGTGCCACCAGCAGAGATATGAACACTGAAGCTTTCTTT
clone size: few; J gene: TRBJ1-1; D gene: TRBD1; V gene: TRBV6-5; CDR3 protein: CASSYGGQGLAEDTEAFF; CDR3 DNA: TGTGCCAGCAGTTACGGAGGACAGGGGCTAGCGGAGGACACTGAAGCTTTCTTT
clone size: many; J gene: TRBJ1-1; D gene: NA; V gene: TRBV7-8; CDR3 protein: CASSLGRVRDTEAFF; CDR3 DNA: TGTGCCAGCAGCTTGGGCAGGGTTCGGGACACTGAAGCTTTCTTT
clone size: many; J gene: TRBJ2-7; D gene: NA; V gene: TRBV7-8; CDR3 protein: CASSGTGVRYEQYF; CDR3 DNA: TGTGCCAGCAGCGGCACGGGGGTAAGATACGAGCAGTACTTC
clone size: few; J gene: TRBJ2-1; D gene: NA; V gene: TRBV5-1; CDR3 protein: CASSRFRLNNEQFF; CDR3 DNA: TGCGCCAGCAGCAGGTTCCGACTGAACAATGAGCAGTTCTTC
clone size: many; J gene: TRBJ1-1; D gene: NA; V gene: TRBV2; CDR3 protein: CASRGGVLTEAFF; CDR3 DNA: TGTGCCAGCCGCGGGGGGGTACTCACTGAAGCTTTCTTT
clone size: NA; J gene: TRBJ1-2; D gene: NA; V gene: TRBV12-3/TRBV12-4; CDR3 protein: CASSLGQEHGYTF; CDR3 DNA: TGTGCCAGCAGTTTAGGGCAGGAACATGGCTACACCTTC
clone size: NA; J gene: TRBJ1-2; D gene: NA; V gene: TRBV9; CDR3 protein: CASSSSLPNYGYTF; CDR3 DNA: TGTGCCAGCAGCTCCAGCCTTCCTAACTATGGCTACACCTTC
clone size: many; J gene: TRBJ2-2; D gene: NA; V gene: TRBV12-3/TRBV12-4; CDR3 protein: CASSLLASTGELFF; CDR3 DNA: TGTGCCAGCAGTTTACTAGCTAGCACCGGGGAGCTGTTTTTT
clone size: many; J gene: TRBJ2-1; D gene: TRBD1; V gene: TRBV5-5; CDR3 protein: CASSFRGQGNNEQFF; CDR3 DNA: TGTGCCAGCAGCTTCCGGGGACAGGGGAACAATGAGCAGTTCTTC
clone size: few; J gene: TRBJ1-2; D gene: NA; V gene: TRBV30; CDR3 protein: CAWSVIGSSYGYTF; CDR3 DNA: TGTGCCTGGAGTGTAATAGGCAGCAGCTATGGCTACACCTTC
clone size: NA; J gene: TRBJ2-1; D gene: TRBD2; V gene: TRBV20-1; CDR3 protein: CSAQTGTRQYNEQFF; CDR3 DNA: TGCAGTGCTCAAACCGGGACTAGGCAGTACAATGAGCAGTTCTTC
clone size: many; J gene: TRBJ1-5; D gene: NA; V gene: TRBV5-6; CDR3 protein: CASSLYGGSNQPQHF; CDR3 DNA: TGTGCCAGCAGCTTGTACGGGGGTAGCAATCAGCCCCAGCATTTT
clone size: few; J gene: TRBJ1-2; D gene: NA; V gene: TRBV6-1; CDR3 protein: CASSEFQGGGYTF; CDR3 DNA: TGTGCCAGCAGTGAATTTCAGGGTGGCGGCTACACCTTC
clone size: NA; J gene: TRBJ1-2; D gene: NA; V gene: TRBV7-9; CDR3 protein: CASTTGGLNTF; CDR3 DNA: TGTGCCAGCACCACAGGTGGTTTGAACACCTTC
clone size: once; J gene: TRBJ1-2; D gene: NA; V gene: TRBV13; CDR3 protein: CASSLGLNGPNYGYTF; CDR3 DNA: TGTGCCAGCAGCTTAGGCCTGAACGGACCTAACTATGGCTACACCTTC
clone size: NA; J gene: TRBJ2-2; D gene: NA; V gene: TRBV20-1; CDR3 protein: CRPGGPNTGELFF; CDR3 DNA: TGCAGACCGGGCGGACCGAACACCGGGGAGCTGTTTTTT
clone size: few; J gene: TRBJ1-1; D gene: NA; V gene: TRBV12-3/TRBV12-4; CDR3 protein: CASSFDSTTNTEAFF; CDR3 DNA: TGTGCCAGCAGTTTCGATTCTACAACGAACACTGAAGCTTTCTTT
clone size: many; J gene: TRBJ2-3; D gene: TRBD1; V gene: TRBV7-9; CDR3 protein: CASSPRTGKRTDTQYF; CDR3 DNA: TGTGCCAGCAGCCCTCGGACAGGAAAAAGGACAGATACGCAGTATTTT
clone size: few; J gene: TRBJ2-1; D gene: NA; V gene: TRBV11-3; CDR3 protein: CASSQDLVHYNEQFF; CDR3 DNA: TGTGCCAGCAGCCAAGACTTGGTCCATTACAATGAGCAGTTCTTC
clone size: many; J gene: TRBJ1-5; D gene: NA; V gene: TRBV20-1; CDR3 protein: CSAKGSGVNQPQHF; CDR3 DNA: TGCAGTGCCAAGGGGTCAGGGGTCAATCAGCCCCAGCATTTT
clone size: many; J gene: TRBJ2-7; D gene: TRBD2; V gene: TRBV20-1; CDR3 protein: CSARDPAGGHYEQYF; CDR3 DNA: TGCAGTGCTAGAGATCCGGCGGGGGGCCACTACGAGCAGTACTTC
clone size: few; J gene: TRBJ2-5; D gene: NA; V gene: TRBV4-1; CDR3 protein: CASSQDKGGQETQYF; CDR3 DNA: TGCGCCAGCAGCCAAGATAAGGGCGGGCAAGAGACCCAGTACTTC
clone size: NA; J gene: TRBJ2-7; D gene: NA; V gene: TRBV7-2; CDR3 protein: CASSLMIKSSPHEQYF; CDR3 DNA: TGTGCCAGCAGCTTAATGATAAAAAGTTCTCCCCACGAGCAGTACTTC
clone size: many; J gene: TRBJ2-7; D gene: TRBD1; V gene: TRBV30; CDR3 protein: CAWSRTGGYEQYF; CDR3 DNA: TGTGCCTGGAGCCGGACAGGGGGCTACGAGCAGTACTTC
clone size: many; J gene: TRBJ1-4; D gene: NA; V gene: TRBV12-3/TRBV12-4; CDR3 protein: CASSLGRASEKLFF; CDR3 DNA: TGTGCCAGCAGTTTAGGAAGGGCGAGCGAAAAACTGTTTTTT
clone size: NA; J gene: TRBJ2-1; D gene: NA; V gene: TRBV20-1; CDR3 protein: CSADLSYNEQFF; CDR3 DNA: TGCAGTGCGGACCTCTCCTACAATGAGCAGTTCTTC
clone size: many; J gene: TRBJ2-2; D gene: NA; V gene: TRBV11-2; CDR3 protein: CASSLVTGELFF; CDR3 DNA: TGTGCCAGCAGCTTAGTCACCGGGGAGCTGTTTTTT
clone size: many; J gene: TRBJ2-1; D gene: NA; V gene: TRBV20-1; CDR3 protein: CSAGGAGNEQFF; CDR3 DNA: TGCAGTGCTGGGGGGGCAGGCAATGAGCAGTTCTTC
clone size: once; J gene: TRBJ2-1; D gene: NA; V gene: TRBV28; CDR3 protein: CASRPGGSSYNEQFF; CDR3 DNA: TGTGCCAGCCGCCCCGGGGGAAGCTCCTACAATGAGCAGTTCTTC
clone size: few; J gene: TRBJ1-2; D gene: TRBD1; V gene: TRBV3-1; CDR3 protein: CASSQDRSGQGNYGYTF; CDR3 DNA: TGTGCCAGCAGCCAAGATCGGTCGGGACAGGGCAACTATGGCTACACCTTC
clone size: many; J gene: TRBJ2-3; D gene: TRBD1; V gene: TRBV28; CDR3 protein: CASSPSGQGATDTQYF; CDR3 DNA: TGTGCCAGCAGTCCCTCGGGACAGGGGGCAACAGATACGCAGTATTTT
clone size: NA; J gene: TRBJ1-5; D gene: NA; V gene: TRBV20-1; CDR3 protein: CSARAAGWGNQPQHF; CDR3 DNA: TGCAGTGCTAGAGCCGCCGGGTGGGGCAATCAGCCCCAGCATTTT
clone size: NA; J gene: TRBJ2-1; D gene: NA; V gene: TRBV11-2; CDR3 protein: CASSLDLGGGALYNEQFF; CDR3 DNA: TGTGCCAGCAGCTTAGATTTGGGGGGGGGCGCTTTATACAATGAGCAGTTCTTC